A single sample gave rise to the 6 T cell receptor beta chains below, sequenced in a study of CD8+CD57+ T cells in acquired aplastic anemia. Genomic DNA, serving as template, underwent TCR beta VDJ and CDR3 profiling. Each CDR3 protein gets one entry after TCRdb re-called the reads with MiXCR. The sample has a few hundred thousand distinct CDR3 sequences, approximately 60% seen once. Input material: sorted CD4+, CD8+, or CD8+CD57+ T cells (not recorded which) from PBMCs. Receptors originate from a human donor in good health.

In this sample, this clonotype turned up many times. This chain joins TRBV14 and TRBJ2-2; D might be TRBD2 (6 bases). This CDR3 comprises 16 residues. V lost 2 bases, J lost 3 bases, and 13 bases lay in between. Germline-derived CDR1 and CDR2 are SGHDN and FVKESK. CDR3 region: CASSQKGREYTGELFF. The CDR3 DNA sequence: TGTGCCAGCAGCCAAAAGGGACGGGAGTACACCGGGGAGCTGTTTTTT.

As concerns this clonotype: A much bigger clone sits one base away, suggesting this may be a read error. V and J are TRBV4-1 and TRBJ1-4; D is uncertain. CDR3 size: 16 residues. The ends were cut back, 0 bases at V and 16 bases at J, with 24 bases in the middle. The germline V gene encodes CDR1 MGHRA and CDR2 YSYEKL. The CDR3 loop reads CASSQDVMAESNWWFF. In nucleotides, the CDR3 is TGCGCCAGCAGCCAAGATGTTATGGCAGAATCAAACTGGTGGTTTTTT.

This clonotype was counted between two and nine times. The V gene is TRBV29-1, the J gene TRBJ2-7, with 7 bases matching TRBD1. The V gene's germline CDR1 is SQVTM and CDR2 ANQGSEA. The CDR3 length is 13 residues. Unmatched junction bases numbered 6, after V lost 7 bases and J lost 0 bases. This chain's CDR3 is CSAMTGSSYEQYF. As DNA, the CDR3 is TGCAGCGCTATGACAGGGAGCTCCTACGAGCAGTACTTC.

The chain recombines TRBV7-9 with TRBJ1-5; D call uncertain. The CDR3 spans 14 residues. V lost 5 bases and J lost 4, with 12 bases in between. Germline CDR1 SEHNR, CDR2 FQNEAQ (reference sequence). The CDR3 loop is CASSHDGGNQPQHF. The CDR3 DNA reads TGTGCCAGCAGCCATGACGGTGGGAATCAGCCCCAGCATTTT.

The chain combines TRBV2 with TRBJ2-7, with a weak D call TRBD2 (5 bases). The CDR3 contains 13 residues. Germline V lookup: CDR1 SNHLY, CDR2 FYNNEI. V was shortened by 5 bases and J by 6 bases, with 14 bases between the two germline ends. CDR3: CASSYLKLAEQYF. CDR3 coding DNA: TGTGCCAGCAGTTACCTTAAGCTAGCCGAGCAGTACTTC.

V is TRBV4-1 and J is TRBJ1-1, with a possible D match to TRBD1 (6 bases). CDR1 and CDR2 (germline): MGHRA, YSYEKL. Deletions cut 6 bases from V and 1 base from J, with 15 bases between. There are 15 residues in the CDR3. DNA for the CDR3: TGCGCCAGCAGTGGACAGACAGATGCGAACACTGAAGCTTTCTTT. As protein: CASSGQTDANTEAFF.